This is a list of T cell receptor beta chains from one sample in a study of early T cells in non-severe SARS-CoV-2 infection. TCRdb re-called the 5' RACE reads with MiXCR, one entry per CDR3 protein. The data show approximately 75,000 distinct CDR3 sequences, 13% to 15% seen once. The sequenced sample was whole blood, obtained at baseline. The source is an adult who was a healthcare worker with PCR-confirmed SARS-CoV-2 infection or an uninfected control (not recorded which). CDR3s include the opening cysteine and the closing phenylalanine or tryptophan. D genes are given only for firm matches. Size tells how often a clone was seen (once, few, many) or the class of an expanded clone, and some rows leave it out.

abundance: many
j_gene: TRBJ1-3
d_gene: TRBD1
v_gene: TRBV28
CDR3aa: CASRSTGPSGNTIYF
CDR3nt: TGTGCCAGCAGGTCGACAGGGCCCTCTGGAAACACCATATATTTT

abundance: .
j_gene: TRBJ2-1
d_gene: .
v_gene: TRBV29-1
CDR3aa: CSVEFREIYNEQFF
CDR3nt: TGCAGCGTTGAATTCCGGGAGATCTACAATGAGCAGTTCTTC

abundance: .
j_gene: TRBJ1-2
d_gene: .
v_gene: TRBV13
CDR3aa: CASSPGSRLLYGYTF
CDR3nt: TGTGCCAGCAGCCCAGGGTCCCGGCTACTATATGGCTACACCTTC

abundance: few
j_gene: TRBJ1-2
d_gene: .
v_gene: TRBV28
CDR3aa: CASSRTSYGYTF
CDR3nt: TGTGCCAGCAGTAGGACATCTTATGGCTACACCTTC

abundance: .
j_gene: TRBJ2-5
d_gene: TRBD2
v_gene: TRBV10-2
CDR3aa: CASSSTSGMAQYF
CDR3nt: TGCGCCAGCAGTTCAACTAGCGGGATGGCCCAGTACTTC

abundance: .
j_gene: TRBJ1-5
d_gene: .
v_gene: TRBV9
CDR3aa: CASSPGQHSNQPQHF
CDR3nt: TGTGCCAGCAGCCCTGGACAACATAGCAATCAGCCCCAGCATTTT

abundance: few
j_gene: TRBJ2-7
d_gene: .
v_gene: TRBV12-3/TRBV12-4
CDR3aa: CASSFPGGEQYF
CDR3nt: TGTGCCAGCAGTTTTCCCGGGGGCGAGCAGTACTTC

abundance: .
j_gene: TRBJ1-5
d_gene: .
v_gene: TRBV28
CDR3aa: CASRGDRNQPQHF
CDR3nt: TGTGCCAGCCGAGGGGACCGAAATCAGCCCCAGCATTTT

abundance: few
j_gene: TRBJ2-6
d_gene: .
v_gene: TRBV19
CDR3aa: CASDGDVLTF
CDR3nt: TGTGCCTCGGACGGCGACGTCCTGACTTTC

abundance: few
j_gene: TRBJ2-1
d_gene: TRBD2
v_gene: TRBV7-2
CDR3aa: CAGERASGRAVNEQFF
CDR3nt: TGTGCCGGAGAAAGGGCTAGCGGGAGGGCCGTCAATGAGCAGTTCTTC

abundance: .
j_gene: TRBJ2-1
d_gene: TRBD2
v_gene: TRBV3-1
CDR3aa: CASSPSSGRAYNEQFF
CDR3nt: TGTGCCAGCAGCCCTAGTAGCGGGAGGGCCTACAATGAGCAGTTCTTC

abundance: .
j_gene: TRBJ2-7
d_gene: TRBD2
v_gene: TRBV7-2
CDR3aa: CASSPGTSGLSLYEQYF
CDR3nt: TGTGCCAGCAGCCCGGGGACTAGCGGGCTTTCGCTCTACGAGCAGTACTTC

abundance: many
j_gene: TRBJ1-5
d_gene: .
v_gene: TRBV12-3/TRBV12-4
CDR3aa: CASSLQLNQPQHF
CDR3nt: TGTGCCAGCAGTTTACAGCTGAATCAGCCCCAGCATTTT

abundance: .
j_gene: TRBJ2-7
d_gene: .
v_gene: TRBV20-1
CDR3aa: CSAREEGSLKYEQYF
CDR3nt: TGCAGTGCTAGAGAGGAGGGGTCACTGAAGTACGAGCAGTACTTC

abundance: .
j_gene: TRBJ2-5
d_gene: .
v_gene: TRBV24-1
CDR3aa: CATSDPRGREETQYF
CDR3nt: TGTGCCACCAGTGATCCCCGGGGCAGAGAAGAGACCCAGTACTTC

abundance: .
j_gene: TRBJ2-7
d_gene: TRBD1
v_gene: TRBV7-8
CDR3aa: CASSPRRDRGYEQYF
CDR3nt: TGTGCCAGCAGCCCCCGCCGGGACAGGGGGTACGAGCAGTACTTC

abundance: .
j_gene: TRBJ2-1
d_gene: TRBD2
v_gene: TRBV5-1
CDR3aa: CASSFTSGSNEQFF
CDR3nt: TGCGCCAGCAGCTTTACTAGCGGGAGCAATGAGCAGTTCTTC

abundance: .
j_gene: TRBJ1-2
d_gene: .
v_gene: TRBV4-1
CDR3aa: CASSHLLSGLKSYTF
CDR3nt: TGCGCCAGCAGCCACTTATTATCGGGACTCAAAAGCTACACCTTC

abundance: few
j_gene: TRBJ1-1
d_gene: .
v_gene: TRBV5-1
CDR3aa: CASSSNPIPITEAFF
CDR3nt: TGCGCCAGCAGCTCAAACCCAATTCCAATCACTGAAGCTTTCTTT

abundance: .
j_gene: TRBJ2-1
d_gene: TRBD2
v_gene: TRBV20-1
CDR3aa: CSARIAGGRAHGSYNEQFF
CDR3nt: TGCAGTGCTAGAATAGCGGGAGGGAGGGCCCATGGATCCTACAATGAGCAGTTCTTC

abundance: .
j_gene: TRBJ2-1
d_gene: TRBD2
v_gene: TRBV6-2/TRBV6-3
CDR3aa: CASSTARLAENPSSYNEQFF
CDR3nt: TGTGCCAGCAGCACGGCTCGACTAGCGGAAAACCCCAGCTCCTACAATGAGCAGTTCTTC

abundance: few
j_gene: TRBJ2-7
d_gene: .
v_gene: TRBV20-1
CDR3aa: CSARGRNYEQYF
CDR3nt: TGCAGTGCTCGCGGCAGAAACTACGAGCAGTACTTC

abundance: few
j_gene: TRBJ2-3
d_gene: TRBD2
v_gene: TRBV5-1
CDR3aa: CASSIGLAGTADTQYF
CDR3nt: TGCGCCAGCAGCATTGGACTAGCGGGAACCGCAGATACGCAGTATTTT

abundance: few
j_gene: TRBJ2-5
d_gene: .
v_gene: TRBV30
CDR3aa: CAWSTGPETQYF
CDR3nt: TGTGCCTGGAGTACCGGGCCAGAGACCCAGTACTTC

abundance: many
j_gene: TRBJ2-7
d_gene: .
v_gene: TRBV7-9
CDR3aa: CASSLPGSYEQYF
CDR3nt: TGTGCCAGCAGCTTACCTGGTTCGTACGAGCAGTACTTC

abundance: many
j_gene: TRBJ1-5
d_gene: .
v_gene: TRBV7-8
CDR3aa: CASSLGGQPQHF
CDR3nt: TGTGCCAGCAGCTTAGGCGGCCAGCCCCAGCATTTT

abundance: .
j_gene: TRBJ1-2
d_gene: .
v_gene: TRBV6-5
CDR3aa: CASSSRQEGYGYTF
CDR3nt: TGTGCCAGCAGTTCCCGACAGGAAGGGTATGGCTACACCTTC

abundance: medium-sized
j_gene: TRBJ2-3
d_gene: TRBD1
v_gene: TRBV29-1
CDR3aa: CSVGQGADTQYF
CDR3nt: TGCAGCGTTGGACAGGGGGCAGATACGCAGTATTTT

abundance: few
j_gene: TRBJ2-3
d_gene: .
v_gene: TRBV9
CDR3aa: CASSVGYGGPDTQYF
CDR3nt: TGTGCCAGCAGCGTGGGGTATGGGGGACCAGATACGCAGTATTTT

abundance: many
j_gene: TRBJ2-1
d_gene: TRBD2
v_gene: TRBV20-1
CDR3aa: CSARLLAGGANEQFF
CDR3nt: TGCAGTGCTAGGCTCCTAGCGGGAGGAGCTAATGAGCAGTTCTTC

abundance: few
j_gene: TRBJ1-6
d_gene: .
v_gene: TRBV18
CDR3aa: CASSPPAGGNSPLHF
CDR3nt: TGTGCCAGCTCACCACCGGCAGGAGGAAATTCACCCCTCCACTTT

abundance: few
j_gene: TRBJ2-7
d_gene: TRBD2
v_gene: TRBV5-1
CDR3aa: CASSTGLADLYEQYF
CDR3nt: TGCGCCAGCAGCACTGGACTAGCGGACCTCTACGAGCAGTACTTC

abundance: .
j_gene: TRBJ2-7
d_gene: .
v_gene: TRBV9
CDR3aa: CASSVTPTHGYEQYF
CDR3nt: TGTGCCAGCAGCGTAACCCCGACACACGGCTACGAGCAGTACTTC

abundance: few
j_gene: TRBJ2-7
d_gene: TRBD2
v_gene: TRBV7-9
CDR3aa: CASSSTGTSGRPYEQYF
CDR3nt: TGTGCCAGCAGCTCCACCGGGACTAGCGGGAGACCCTACGAGCAGTACTTC

abundance: many
j_gene: TRBJ2-1
d_gene: .
v_gene: TRBV30
CDR3aa: CAWSEGFSSSYNEQFF
CDR3nt: TGTGCCTGGAGTGAGGGGTTTTCGAGCTCCTACAATGAGCAGTTCTTC

abundance: many
j_gene: TRBJ2-2
d_gene: .
v_gene: TRBV5-1
CDR3aa: CASSPGDTGELFF
CDR3nt: TGCGCCAGCAGCCCAGGGGACACCGGGGAGCTGTTTTTT

abundance: few
j_gene: TRBJ2-7
d_gene: TRBD2
v_gene: TRBV6-5
CDR3aa: CASRRASGSFSYEQYF
CDR3nt: TGTGCCAGCCGCCGGGCTAGCGGGAGCTTCTCCTACGAGCAGTACTTC

abundance: few
j_gene: TRBJ2-5
d_gene: TRBD1
v_gene: TRBV6-6
CDR3aa: CASSNGQGQETQYF
CDR3nt: TGTGCCAGCAGTAACGGACAGGGCCAAGAGACCCAGTACTTC

abundance: .
j_gene: TRBJ1-2
d_gene: .
v_gene: TRBV5-1
CDR3aa: CASSPGLDYGYTF
CDR3nt: TGCGCCAGCAGCCCGGGACTGGACTATGGCTACACCTTC

abundance: large
j_gene: TRBJ2-3
d_gene: TRBD2
v_gene: TRBV7-9
CDR3aa: CASSGHRAGGATDTQYF
CDR3nt: TGTGCCAGCAGCGGGCACCGAGCGGGAGGCGCCACAGATACGCAGTATTTT